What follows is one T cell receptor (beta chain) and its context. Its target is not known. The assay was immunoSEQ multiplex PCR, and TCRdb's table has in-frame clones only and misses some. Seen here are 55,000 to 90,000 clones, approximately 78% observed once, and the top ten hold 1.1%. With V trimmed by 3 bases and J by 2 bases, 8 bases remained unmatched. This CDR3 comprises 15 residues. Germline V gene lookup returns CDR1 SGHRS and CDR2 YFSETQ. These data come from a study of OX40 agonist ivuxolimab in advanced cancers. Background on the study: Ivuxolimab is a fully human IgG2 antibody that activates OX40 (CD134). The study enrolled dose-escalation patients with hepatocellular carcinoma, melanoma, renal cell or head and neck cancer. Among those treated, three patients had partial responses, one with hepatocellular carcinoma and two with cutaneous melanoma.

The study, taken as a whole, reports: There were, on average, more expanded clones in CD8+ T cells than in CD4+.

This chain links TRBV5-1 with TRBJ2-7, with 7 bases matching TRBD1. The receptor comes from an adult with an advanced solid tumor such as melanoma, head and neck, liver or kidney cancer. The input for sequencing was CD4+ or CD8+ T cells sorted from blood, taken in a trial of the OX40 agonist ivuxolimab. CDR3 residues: CASSSWRQGAYEQYF. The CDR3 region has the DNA TGCGCCAGCAGCTCTTGGAGGCAGGGGGCCTACGAGCAGTACTTC.